This entry describes one T cell receptor beta chain. As to treatment: some 20 received Ad26.COV2.S at low or high dose, single or two shots; a few received placebo; per-sample allocation not given. Samples were taken on day 63 after the first vaccine or placebo injection. Profiled with immunoSEQ multiplex PCR; TCRdb holds only in-frame clones, not every one. Of about 350,000 clones in the sample, approximately 86% are singletons; the top ten hold approximately 12%. This entry comes from a study of Ad26.COV2.S vaccination and SARS-CoV-2 variants. Study summary: Donor was assigned to the Ad26.COV2.S arm of trial COV1001. Once, or twice with 56 days between doses, Ad26.COV2.S was given intramuscularly.

The CDR3 covers 14 residues. Germline-derived CDR1 and CDR2 are LGHNA and YSLEER. Trimming took off 1 base at V and 2 bases at J, with 6 bases between the two ends. The sequence was collected from a person between 18 and 60 years old who received the Ad26.COV2.S COVID-19 vaccine or a placebo. V gene TRBV4-3 combines with J gene TRBJ1-3, with D hard to call. The starting material was peripheral blood, obtained in a trial of Ad26.COV2.S vaccine versus placebo. CDR3 sequence (DNA): TGCGCCAGCAGCCAAGCGCCAGCTGGAAACACCATATATTTT. Protein: CASSQAPAGNTIYF.